Reported below is one T cell receptor (beta chain). These data are taken from a study of T cells expressing NK-cell markers. Whole-study context: In the group of eight sequenced donors, seven were HCMV-seropositive and one was seronegative.

With the 5' RACE reads reprocessed, TCRdb shows one record per CDR3 protein and no DNA. The table lists about 260,000 distinct CDR3 sequences. Sequencing was carried out using blood T cells: a sorted CD56 or NKG2C T cell subset, CD4+ or CD8+ T cells, or bulk PBMC T cells (not recorded which). The source is a man in his late teens or twenties in good health.

Here the CDR3 reads CSARAYFPSGPNEQFF. This sequence joins TRBV20-1 and TRBJ2-1; TCRdb lists TRBD2, though no DNA is available to test this call. Germline V gene data show CDR1 as DFQATT and CDR2 as SNEGSKA (reference sequence). The CDR3 is 16 amino acids.